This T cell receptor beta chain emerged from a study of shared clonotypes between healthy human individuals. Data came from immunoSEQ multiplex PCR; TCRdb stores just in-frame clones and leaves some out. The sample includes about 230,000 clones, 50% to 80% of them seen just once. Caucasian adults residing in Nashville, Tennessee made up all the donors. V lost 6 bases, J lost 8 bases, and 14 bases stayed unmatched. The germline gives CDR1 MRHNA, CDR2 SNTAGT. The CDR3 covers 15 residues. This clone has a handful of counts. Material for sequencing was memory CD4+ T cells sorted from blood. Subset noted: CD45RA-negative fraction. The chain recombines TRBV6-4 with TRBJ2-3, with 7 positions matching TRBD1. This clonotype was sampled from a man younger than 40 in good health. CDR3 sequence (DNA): TGTGCCAGCAGCCCTACAGGGGCGGTGAGGGGTACGCAGTATTTT. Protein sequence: CASSPTGAVRGTQYF.